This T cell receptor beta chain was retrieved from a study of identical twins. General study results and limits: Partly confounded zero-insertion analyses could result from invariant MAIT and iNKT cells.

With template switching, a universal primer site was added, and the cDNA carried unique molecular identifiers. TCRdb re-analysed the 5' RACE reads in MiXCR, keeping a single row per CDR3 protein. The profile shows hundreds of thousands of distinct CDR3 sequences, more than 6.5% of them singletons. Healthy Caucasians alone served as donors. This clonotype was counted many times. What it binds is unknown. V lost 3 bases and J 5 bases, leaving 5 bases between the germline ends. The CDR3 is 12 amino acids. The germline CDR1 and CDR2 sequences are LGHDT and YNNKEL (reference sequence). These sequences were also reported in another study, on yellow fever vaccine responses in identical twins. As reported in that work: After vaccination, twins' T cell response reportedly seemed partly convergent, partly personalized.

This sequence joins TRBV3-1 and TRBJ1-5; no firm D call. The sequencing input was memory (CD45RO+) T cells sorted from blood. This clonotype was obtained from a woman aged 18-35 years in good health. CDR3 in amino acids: CASSHGDQPQHF. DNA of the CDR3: TGTGCCAGCAGCCATGGGGATCAGCCCCAGCATTTT.